The rows below give T cell receptor beta chains drawn from one sample of a study of vaccination and CD4 T cells after COVID-19. No antigen has been assigned to these receptors. Via MiXCR, TCRdb re-called the PCR reads, giving one row per CDR3 protein. The sample records about 10,000 distinct CDR3 sequences, just over 60% being singletons. The sample taken for sequencing was CD4+ T cells from blood, cultured in vitro. The receptors were sampled from a human donor who had recovered from COVID-19. The CDR3 runs from the conserved cysteine through the conserved F or W. A D gene is named only where the DNA matches it firmly. Size is omitted from some rows. Given values are once, few, many or a class for expanded clones.

TRBV20-1	once	TRBD2	TRBJ2-7	TGCAGTGCTAGTCCCGGGACTAGCGGGAGGGCCACCGAGCAGTACTTC	CSASPGTSGRATEQYF
TRBV11-3	once	NA	TRBJ2-3	TGTGCCAGCAGCTTATCCGGGGGAAGACGCACAGATACGCAGTATTTT	CASSLSGGRRTDTQYF
TRBV7-9	few	NA	TRBJ2-5	TGTGCCAGCACTTCTTGGTCAGTCGAGACCCAGTACTTC	CASTSWSVETQYF
TRBV6-4	NA	NA	TRBJ2-7	TGTGCCAGCAGCATCGATTCCGGACCATACGAGCAGTACTTC	CASSIDSGPYEQYF
TRBV7-9	NA	NA	TRBJ1-1	TGTGCCAGCAGCTTGACAGGCCTGAACACTGAAGCTTTCTTT	CASSLTGLNTEAFF
TRBV7-2	NA	TRBD1	TRBJ1-1	TGTGCCAGCAGCCCCTCGGCGGACAGGAGGAACACTGAAGCTTTCTTT	CASSPSADRRNTEAFF
TRBV27	NA	NA	TRBJ2-5	TGTGCCAGCAGGGTACTAGCTGGGGAGACCCAGTACTTC	CASRVLAGETQYF
TRBV20-1	NA	NA	TRBJ1-2	TGCAGTGCTAGTAACAACGTTAACTATGGCTACACCTTC	CSASNNVNYGYTF
TRBV27	NA	NA	TRBJ2-5	TGTGCCAGCAGTTTATCGTTCCCAGGGGGGACTCAAGAGACCCAGTACTTC	CASSLSFPGGTQETQYF
TRBV29-1	NA	NA	TRBJ1-2	TGCAGCGCTTCAGGGATAGGAGGAGGTAACTATGGCTACACCTTC	CSASGIGGGNYGYTF
TRBV11-3	NA	NA	TRBJ2-2	TGTGCCAGCAGCTTAGATTCCCTCACCGGGGAGCTGTTTTTT	CASSLDSLTGELFF
TRBV20-1	NA	NA	TRBJ1-5	TGCAGTGCCCGAAGGGTCGGTAGTCAGCCCCAGCATTTT	CSARRVGSQPQHF
TRBV5-1	NA	NA	TRBJ2-5	TGCGCCAGCAGCTTGGATCGGGCGAGCTTAGAGACCCAGTACTTC	CASSLDRASLETQYF
TRBV5-3	NA	NA	TRBJ1-2	TGTGCCAGCAGCTTGGTAGGGATCTCGAGCTACACCTTC	CASSLVGISSYTF
TRBV21-1	NA	NA	TRBJ2-2	TGTGCCAGCAGCAAAGTCCGGTCTAGCGGGCGGAGATTCACCGGGGAGCTGTTTTTT	CASSKVRSSGRRFTGELFF
TRBV5-1	NA	TRBD1	TRBJ1-4	TGCGCCAGCAGCTTGGTGGCAGGGGGAACTAATGAAAAACTGTTTTTT	CASSLVAGGTNEKLFF
TRBV7-9	NA	TRBD2	TRBJ2-3	TGTGCCAGCAGGGGAACCGGGACTAGCGGGCGCTTAGATACGCAGTATTTT	CASRGTGTSGRLDTQYF
TRBV6-2/TRBV6-3	NA	TRBD1	TRBJ1-2	TGTGCCAGCAGTCGAAGCCTGACAGGGGGCTCACCTTTC	CASSRSLTGGSPF
TRBV7-6	medium-sized	NA	TRBJ1-1	TGTGCCAGCAGCTTACGGTGGCAGGGCACTGAAGCTTTCTTT	CASSLRWQGTEAFF
TRBV11-2	NA	NA	TRBJ2-1	TGTGCCAGCAGCCCTCCTCGCGGGGAGCAGTTCTTC	CASSPPRGEQFF
TRBV7-9	NA	NA	TRBJ1-4	TGTGCCAGCAGCTTCTTGACCGCGGAGGGCGAAAAACTGTTTTTT	CASSFLTAEGEKLFF
TRBV27	NA	TRBD1	TRBJ2-2	TGTGCCAGCAGGAAACCCGGGACAGTCACCGGGGAGCTGTTTTTT	CASRKPGTVTGELFF
TRBV20-1	NA	NA	TRBJ2-7	TGCAGTGCAGCGGGACAATTGAACTCCTACGAGCAGTACTTC	CSAAGQLNSYEQYF
TRBV2	NA	NA	TRBJ2-7	TGTGCCAGCAGCCCCTTCGACGAGCAGTACTTC	CASSPFDEQYF
TRBV11-2	NA	NA	TRBJ1-5	TGTGCCAGCAGCTCCCTGGGGGATGGACAGCCCCAGCATTTT	CASSSLGDGQPQHF
TRBV7-2	NA	TRBD1	TRBJ2-2	TGTGCCAGCAGCTTATTAGGACAGGTGGCCGGGGAGCTGTTTTTT	CASSLLGQVAGELFF
TRBV19	few	NA	TRBJ1-2	TGTGCCAGTAGTACGGGCCTCTGGGATGGCTACACCTTC	CASSTGLWDGYTF
TRBV19	NA	NA	TRBJ2-5	TGTGCCAGTAAGGGGCAGGTCCAAGAGACCCAGTACTTC	CASKGQVQETQYF
TRBV7-3	NA	TRBD2	TRBJ2-3	TGTGCCAGCAGCTTTGGACTAGCTACAGATACGCAGTATTTT	CASSFGLATDTQYF
TRBV6-2/TRBV6-3	NA	NA	TRBJ1-5	TGTGCCAGCAGTTACCACGACGGCGGGGGTTCGCCCCAGCATTTT	CASSYHDGGGSPQHF
TRBV12-3/TRBV12-4	NA	TRBD1	TRBJ1-1	TGTGCCAGCAGTTTTGTTTCGGGACAGGGATTTGGTACAGCTTTCTTT	CASSFVSGQGFGTAFF
TRBV20-1	once	NA	TRBJ1-1	TGCAGCGTCGACCCGGGATCCGAAGCTTTCTTT	CSVDPGSEAFF
TRBV6-1	NA	NA	TRBJ1-4	TGTGCCAGCAGGGTTACACGGATCACTAATGAAAAACTGTTTTTT	CASRVTRITNEKLFF
TRBV11-3	NA	TRBD1	TRBJ1-1	TGTGCCAGCAGCCCAATCGGGACAGGGACGGGCGACACTGAAGCTTTCTTT	CASSPIGTGTGDTEAFF
TRBV12-5	NA	TRBD1	TRBJ2-5	TGTGCTAGTGCCCCGACAGGGGAAACCAAAGAGACCCAGTACTTC	CASAPTGETKETQYF
TRBV20-1	few	TRBD1	TRBJ1-1	TGCAGTGCTACTTCTACAGGGGCTGCCACTGAAGCTTTCTTT	CSATSTGAATEAFF
TRBV7-2	NA	TRBD1	TRBJ2-1	TGTGCCAGCAGTCTTGACAGGGGTCCCCACAATGAGCAGTTCTTC	CASSLDRGPHNEQFF
TRBV7-9	NA	NA	TRBJ1-2	TGTGCCAGCAGCTTAATCACCACAGCCTATGGCTACACCTTC	CASSLITTAYGYTF
TRBV20-1	NA	TRBD1	TRBJ2-5	TGCAGTGCTAGACTCAATCCGAGGACAGGGGTCGAGACCCAGTACTTC	CSARLNPRTGVETQYF
TRBV6-4	NA	TRBD2	TRBJ2-3	TGTGCCAGCAGTGACTCTCGGTTAGCGGGGGGCACAGATACGCAGTATTTT	CASSDSRLAGGTDTQYF
TRBV7-2	NA	NA	TRBJ1-1	TGTGCCAGCAGCTTAATCAGGGGCAGGCAAGCTTTCTTT	CASSLIRGRQAFF
TRBV24-1	few	TRBD2	TRBJ2-2	TGTGCCACCAGTGAAAGAGGACTAGCGTCTGACACCGGGGAGCTGTTTTTT	CATSERGLASDTGELFF
TRBV20-1	NA	TRBD2	TRBJ2-7	TGCAGTGCCCCAAGGCGGGGCGGGGGGGTCAACGAGCAGTACTTC	CSAPRRGGGVNEQYF
TRBV5-4	NA	TRBD2	TRBJ2-2	TGTGCCAGCAGCCGGCGGGCGGGGGGGAAACTCACCGGGGAGCTGTTTTTT	CASSRRAGGKLTGELFF
TRBV6-1	NA	NA	TRBJ1-5	TGTGCCAGCAGCCCCCGGGGGGAGGATCAGCCCCAGCATTTT	CASSPRGEDQPQHF
TRBV6-1	NA	TRBD1	TRBJ2-5	TGTGCCAGCAGTGACCTGGGACAGGGTTTGGAGACCCAGTACTTC	CASSDLGQGLETQYF
TRBV20-1	NA	NA	TRBJ2-3	TGCAGTGCTAGCCGCTCGAGCCCCGCAGATACGCAGTATTTT	CSASRSSPADTQYF
TRBV12-3/TRBV12-4	once	TRBD2	TRBJ2-1	TGTGCCAGCAGTTTAGGAGAGTTGGGAGCGGGAGGGCCGGAGTTCTTC	CASSLGELGAGGPEFF
TRBV20-1	NA	NA	TRBJ2-5	TGCAGTGCCCTTGCGCTGGGGGGAGAGACCCAGTACTTC	CSALALGGETQYF
TRBV12-3/TRBV12-4	NA	NA	TRBJ1-6	TGTGCCAGCAGACGCGGGACGGGGGGTTCACCCCTCCACTTT	CASRRGTGGSPLHF
TRBV7-2	NA	TRBD1	TRBJ1-3	TGTGCCAGCAGCTTGGGGCAGGGACAGAGTTACACCATATATTTT	CASSLGQGQSYTIYF
TRBV7-3	few	NA	TRBJ2-6	TGTGCCAGCAGCCGAACACCAAGGGCCTCTGGGGCCAACGTCCTGACTTTC	CASSRTPRASGANVLTF
TRBV7-7	NA	NA	TRBJ1-1	TGTGCTAGCAGCTTAGCGCGCGGGACTGAAGCTTTCTTT	CASSLARGTEAFF
TRBV2	medium-sized	NA	TRBJ2-7	TGTGCCAGCAGCTTTGGAGTCTACGAGCAGTACTTC	CASSFGVYEQYF
TRBV21-1	NA	NA	TRBJ1-1	TGTGCCAGCAGCGCGACCCACACGGAAGCTTTCTTT	CASSATHTEAFF